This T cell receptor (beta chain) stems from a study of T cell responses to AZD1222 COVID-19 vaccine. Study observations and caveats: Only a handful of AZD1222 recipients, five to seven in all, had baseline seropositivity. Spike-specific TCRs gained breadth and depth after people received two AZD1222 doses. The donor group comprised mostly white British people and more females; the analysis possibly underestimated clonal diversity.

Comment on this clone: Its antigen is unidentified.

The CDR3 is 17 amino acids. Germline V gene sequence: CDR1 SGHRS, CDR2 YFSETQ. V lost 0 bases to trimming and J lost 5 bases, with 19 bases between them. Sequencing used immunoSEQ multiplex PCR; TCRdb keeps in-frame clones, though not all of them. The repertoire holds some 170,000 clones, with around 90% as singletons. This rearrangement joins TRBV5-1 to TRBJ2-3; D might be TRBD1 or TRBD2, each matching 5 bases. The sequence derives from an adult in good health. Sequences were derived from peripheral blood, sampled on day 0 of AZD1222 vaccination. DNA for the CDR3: TGCGCCAGCAGCTTGGAGGGGACGGGAAGGGTAGGAGATACGCAGTATTTT. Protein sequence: CASSLEGTGRVGDTQYF. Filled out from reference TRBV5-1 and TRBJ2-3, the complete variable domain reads KAGVTQTPRYLIKTRGQQVTLSCSPISGHRSVSWYQQTPGQGLQFLFEYFSETQRNKGNFPGRFSGRQFSNSRSEMNVSTLELGDSALYLCASSLEGTGRVGDTQYFGPGTRLTVL.